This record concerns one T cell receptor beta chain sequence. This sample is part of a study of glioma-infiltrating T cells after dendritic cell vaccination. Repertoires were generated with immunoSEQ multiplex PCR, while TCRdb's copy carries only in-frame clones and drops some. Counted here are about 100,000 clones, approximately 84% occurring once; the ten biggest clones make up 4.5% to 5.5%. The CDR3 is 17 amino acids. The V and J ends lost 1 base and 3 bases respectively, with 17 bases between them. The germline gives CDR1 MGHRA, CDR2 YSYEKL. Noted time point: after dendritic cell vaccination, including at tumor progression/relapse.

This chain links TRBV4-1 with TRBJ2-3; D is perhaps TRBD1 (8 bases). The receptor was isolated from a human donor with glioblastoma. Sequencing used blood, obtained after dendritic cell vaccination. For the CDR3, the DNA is TGCGCCAGCAGCCAAGCGCTAACAGGGGGGGGAACAGATACGCAGTATTTT. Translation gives CASSQALTGGGTDTQYF.